The 5 T cell receptor beta chains given below trace back to one sample, sequenced in a study of patients and donors after allogeneic stem cell transplantation. TCRdb re-derived calls from the RT-PCR reads in MiXCR, one entry per CDR3 protein. This sample carries about 200,000 distinct CDR3 sequences, over 30% of them seen once, and the ten largest clones take approximately 10%. Sequencing was performed on blood, either unsorted or a sorted T cell fraction (not recorded which). The receptors were gathered from a human donor who was either an allogeneic HSCT recipient or a stem cell or donor lymphocyte infusion donor (not recorded which). It is not recorded whose cells these are; they may come from a transplant donor.

V gene TRBV19 combines with J gene TRBJ2-2; D remains ambiguous. The ends were cut back, 3 bases at V and 6 bases at J, with 8 bases in the middle. The CDR3 runs 13 residues. Germline CDR1 and CDR2: LNHDA and SQIVND (reference sequence). CDR3: CASSMEVAGELFF. The CDR3 DNA reads as TGTGCCAGTAGTATGGAAGTAGCCGGGGAGCTGTTTTTT.

This clonotype has more than one count but fewer than ten. This chain links TRBV9 with TRBJ1-2, with D unclear. From germline, CDR1 is SGDLS and CDR2 YYNGEE. The V end was cut by 3 bases, the J end by 3 bases, with 18 bases between. The CDR3 covers 16 residues. CDR3 protein: CASSGDNKLFYYGYTF. The CDR3 DNA sequence: TGTGCCAGCAGCGGAGATAATAAGCTATTCTACTATGGCTACACCTTC.

This clonotype was detected a few times. V gene TRBV6-2 or TRBV6-3 combines with J gene TRBJ1-5; D ambiguous. The germline V and J ends were trimmed by 5 bases and 9 bases, with 26 bases remaining between them. Per germline, CDR1 MNHEY and CDR2 SVGEGT. This CDR3 is built from 17 residues. The CDR3 reads CASSPSSPGGLAWPQHF. CDR3 sequence (DNA): TGTGCCAGCAGTCCATCCTCTCCGGGCGGACTTGCGTGGCCCCAGCATTTT.

The chain links TRBV4-2 to TRBJ1-5; tentatively, D is TRBD1 (5 bases). Per the germline V gene, CDR1 is LGHNA and CDR2 is YNFKEQ. The CDR3 length is 15 residues. V gave up 5 bases and J gave up 0 bases, with 11 bases separating them. Here the CDR3 DNA reads TGTGCCAGCAGCGAAAGGGACCATAGCAATCAGCCCCAGCATTTT. This encodes CASSERDHSNQPQHF.

This clonotype was detected a few times. V is TRBV5-1 and J is TRBJ2-1, with D maybe TRBD2 (7 bases). Trimming took off 1 base at V and 6 bases at J, with 14 bases between the two ends. Germline values: CDR1 SGHRS, CDR2 YFSETQ. The CDR3 runs to 15 residues. In DNA form, the CDR3 reads TGCGCCAGCAGCTTGACCGGGGGGCCGACCAATGAGCAGTTCTTC. This encodes CASSLTGGPTNEQFF.